This entry lists 19 T cell receptor beta chains sequenced from one sample in a study of blood T cell repertoires in COVID-19. This table comes from immunoSEQ multiplex PCR, and its TCRdb copy is limited to in-frame clones, with some not included. The repertoire holds about 220,000 clones, with 88% as singletons. The material sequenced was PBMCs or T cells enriched from blood (not recorded which). The receptors were gathered from a woman in her 30s who had recovered from COVID-19.

The chain uses TRBV11-2 and TRBJ2-3; 7 nucleotides line up with TRBD2. The CDR3 totals 14 residues. V shed 4 bases and J 4 bases; nucleotides not matched to a gene: 5. CDR1 SGHAT and CDR2 FQNNGV come from the germline V gene. CDR3 amino acids: CASSWSGGADTQYF. DNA of the CDR3: TGTGCCAGCAGCTGGAGTGGGGGGGCAGATACGCAGTATTTT.

The chain employs TRBV10-3 and TRBJ1-1; D is perhaps TRBD1 (5 bases). V lost 4 bases and J 3 bases, leaving 15 bases between the germline ends. Germline loops: CDR1 ENHRY, CDR2 SYGVKD. This CDR3 has 15 amino acids. Here the CDR3 DNA reads TGTGCCATCAGTGGATCCGGGACTACAGACACTGAAGCTTTCTTT. Encoded protein: CAISGSGTTDTEAFF.

The chain recombines TRBV6-5 with TRBJ1-1; D might be TRBD1 (5 bases). Trimming cost V 0 bases and J 2 bases, with 10 bases left between them. The CDR3 consists of 15 residues. Germline V CDR1 and CDR2: MNHEY, SVGAGI. In DNA, the CDR3 is TGTGCCAGCAGTTACTCTCGGACACTTAACACTGAAGCTTTCTTT. This gives the protein CASSYSRTLNTEAFF.

This sequence joins TRBV10-3 and TRBJ2-7; 9 nucleotides line up with TRBD2. The CDR3 is 14 amino acids. The V gene's germline CDR1 is ENHRY and CDR2 SYGVKD. The V segment lost 3 bases and the J segment 6 bases; nucleotides outside the gene matches: 6. CDR3 bases: TGTGCCATCAGTGACGCGGGGGGGCCCAGCGAGCAGTACTTC. Protein sequence: CAISDAGGPSEQYF.

V and J are TRBV12-3 or TRBV12-4 and TRBJ1-4; D is unclear. The CDR3 totals 13 residues. Trimming removed 7 bases from V and 1 base from J, with 7 bases in between. The CDR3 region has the DNA TGTGCCAGCATGGGGAGAACTAATGAAAAACTGTTTTTT. It translates to CASMGRTNEKLFF.

This clone was detected a few times. This sequence joins TRBV12-1 and TRBJ1-5; the table's D gene call, TRBD1, was not cross checked with the DNA. TRBV12-1 is listed as a pseudogene. The CDR3 length is 18 residues. CDR3 loop: CASSFWGTLQGSNQPQHF. The CDR3 DNA sequence: TGTGCCAGCAGCTTTTGGGGCACTCTACAAGGGAGCAATCAGCCCCAGCATTTT.

The rearrangement links TRBV4-3 to TRBJ2-7; 9 bases are a match to TRBD1. J gave up 6 bases and V 2 bases, and 8 bases lay outside the gene matches. This CDR3 is built from 15 residues. Germline CDR1 LGHNA, CDR2 YSLEER. The CDR3 loop is CASSQSDTGGVEQYF. As DNA, the CDR3 is TGCGCCAGCAGCCAAAGCGATACAGGGGGCGTCGAGCAGTACTTC.

The gene calls are TRBV7-2 and TRBJ1-1; perhaps TRBD1 as D (5 bases). Deletions cut 4 bases from V and 2 bases from J, with 17 bases between. This CDR3 has 16 amino acids. Germline CDR1 SGHTA, CDR2 FQGNSA. The CDR3 DNA sequence: TGTGCCAGCAGCTCCCTGTGGAGGGGCGTAAACACTGAAGCTTTCTTT. Translating gives CASSSLWRGVNTEAFF.

The chain joins TRBV6-5 to TRBJ2-7; 8 bases agree with TRBD2. J was trimmed by 0 bases and V by 4 bases; bases with no gene match: 8. Looked up from germline, CDR1 is MNHEY and CDR2 is SVGAGI. This CDR3 comprises 16 residues. In DNA form, the CDR3 reads TGTGCCAGCAGTTTAACGGGGGGGTCGAACTCCTACGAGCAGTACTTC. Translated, it gives CASSLTGGSNSYEQYF.

The chain is built from TRBV19 and TRBJ1-5; weak D call: TRBD1 (5 bases). The CDR3 is 16 residues long. Trimming left V 5 bases short and J 0 bases short, with 14 bases between. CDR1 is LNHDA and CDR2 is SQIVND in the germline V gene (reference sequence). Here the CDR3 reads CASSSGLADSNQPQHF. CDR3 bases: TGTGCCAGTAGTTCAGGGTTAGCTGATAGCAATCAGCCCCAGCATTTT.

The rearrangement joins TRBV5-1 to TRBJ1-3; the match to TRBD1 covers 8 bases. Germline V gene sequence: CDR1 SGHRS, CDR2 YFSETQ. With 0 bases clipped from V and 2 bases from J, the junction kept 4 bases outside the gene matches. CDR3 length equals 16 residues. CDR3: CASSLGTGLTGNTIYF. In DNA form, the CDR3 reads TGCGCCAGCAGCTTGGGGACAGGGTTGACTGGAAACACCATATATTTT.

V gene TRBV6-2 or TRBV6-3 combines with J gene TRBJ2-7; 11 positions match TRBD2. CDR1 and CDR2 (germline): MNHEY, SVGEGT. The trim removed 5 bases at V and 1 base at J, leaving 7 bases unmatched. The CDR3 covers 16 residues. CDR3 DNA: TGTGCCAGCAGTAGTACACCTAGCGGGAGGTCCTACGAGCAGTACTTC. This gives the protein CASSSTPSGRSYEQYF.

This clone was seen only once. V and J are TRBV4-1 and TRBJ2-1, with 7 bases aligning to TRBD2. The CDR3 is 15 amino acids. CDR1 MGHRA and CDR2 YSYEKL come from the germline V gene. V lost 2 bases and J lost 7; bases outside the gene matches: 8. Written as DNA, the CDR3 is TGCGCCAGCAGCCAAAAGCGGGGCTCGGGAAATGAGCAGTTCTTC. Translation gives CASSQKRGSGNEQFF.

CDR3 protein: CASSQEGLAGRGEQFF. The CDR3 DNA reads as TGCGCCAGCAGCCAAGAGGGACTAGCGGGGCGGGGTGAGCAGTTCTTC. This chain connects TRBV4-3 to TRBJ2-1; 13 bases align to TRBD2. From germline, CDR1 is LGHNA and CDR2 YSLEER. This CDR3 has 16 residues. J lost 9 bases, V lost 0 bases, and 5 bases had no gene match.

The chain's CDR3 is CASSQQGRGNTIYF. As DNA, the CDR3 is TGTGCCAGCAGCCAACAGGGGCGCGGAAACACCATATATTTT. This chain uses TRBV4-2 with TRBJ1-3, with D maybe TRBD1 (6 bases). Per germline, CDR1 LGHNA and CDR2 YNFKEQ. V gave up 2 bases and J gave up 4 bases, with 9 bases separating them. This CDR3 contains 14 residues.

This clone has more than one count but fewer than ten. The chain carries TRBV5-4 and TRBJ2-7; 9 nucleotides align to TRBD1. Germline V lookup: CDR1 SGHNT, CDR2 YYREEE (reference sequence). V was clipped by 0 bases and J by 2 bases; unmatched bases: 0. The CDR3 is 14 residues long. CDR3 in amino acids: CASSLGDRAYEQYF. CDR3 DNA sequence: TGTGCCAGCAGCTTGGGGGACAGGGCCTACGAGCAGTACTTC.

This clone was detected only once. The chain links TRBV11-3 to TRBJ1-1; D might be TRBD1 (6 bases). This CDR3 contains 14 residues. V lost 8 bases and J 3 bases, leaving 16 bases between the germline ends. The germline CDR1 and CDR2 sequences are SGHNT and YENEEA. The chain's CDR3 is CASAQGIWDTEAFF. CDR3 DNA sequence: TGTGCCAGCGCACAGGGAATTTGGGACACTGAAGCTTTCTTT.

This clone appeared a single time. The J gene is TRBJ2-5, the V gene TRBV7-2; TRBD2 is a possible D gene (5 bases). This CDR3 region has 15 residues. Germline CDR1 reads SGHTA; CDR2 reads FQGNSA. Deletions cut 5 bases from V and 4 bases from J, with 17 bases between. The CDR3 DNA is TGTGCCAGCAGCGTCCGGAGCGGTGAGGGAGAGACCCAGTACTTC. Encoded protein: CASSVRSGEGETQYF.

V gene TRBV19 combines with J gene TRBJ1-1; 7 nucleotides line up with TRBD1. Trimming at V came to 1 base and at J to 2 bases, leaving 7 bases not matched to a gene. Germline lookup yields CDR1 LNHDA and CDR2 SQIVND (reference sequence). CDR3 length: 16 residues. DNA for the CDR3: TGTGCCAGTAGTATAGGTGTCGACAGGGTAAACACTGAAGCTTTCTTT. Encoded protein: CASSIGVDRVNTEAFF.